The next 9 T cell receptor beta chains were all read from a single sample in a study of T-cell memory formation after mild COVID-19. TCRdb redid the calling of the 5' RACE reads with MiXCR, one entry per CDR3 protein. There are hundreds of thousands of distinct CDR3 sequences in the sample; 24% occur only once, and around 8.8% lies in the top ten. Sequencing input: PBMCs or a T cell subset sorted from them (not recorded which). These receptor sequences come from an adult woman who had mild COVID-19 (a few samples of this study predate the infection). Cell type and time point are not known.

This CDR3 is CSGLGQQETQYF. The CDR3 DNA sequence: TGCAGCGGCCTGGGACAACAAGAGACCCAGTACTTC. The chain is built from TRBV29-1 and TRBJ2-5, with a weak D call TRBD1 (6 bases). Trimming stripped 7 bases from V and 2 bases from J, with 11 bases between. The germline gives CDR1 SQVTM, CDR2 ANQGSEA. CDR3 length: 12 residues. The full variable domain, with the rest looked up from reference TRBV29-1 and TRBJ2-5, is SAVISQKPSRDICQRGTSLTIQCQVDSQVTMMFWYRQQPGQSLTLIATANQGSEATYESGFVIDKFPISRPNLTFSTLTVSNMSPEDSSIYLCSGLGQQETQYFGPGTRLLVL.

This rearrangement joins TRBV7-9 to TRBJ1-1; 10 nucleotides align to TRBD1. V lost 1 base, J lost 5 bases, and 4 bases stayed unmatched. Looked up from germline, CDR1 is SEHNR and CDR2 is FQNEAQ (reference sequence). The CDR3 is 15 residues long. DNA of the CDR3: TGTGCCAGCAGCTTAGAAGGACAGGGGGGGACTGAAGCTTTCTTT. It specifies CASSLEGQGGTEAFF. Variable domain in full (rest from reference TRBV7-9 and TRBJ1-1): DTGVSQNPRHKITKRGQNVTFRCDPISEHNRLYWYRQTLGQGPEFLTYFQNEAQLEKSRLLSDRFSAERPKGSFSTLEIQRTEQGDSAMYLCASSLEGQGGTEAFFGQGTRLTVV.

This clonotype was seen only a few times. V usage is TRBV21-1 and J usage is TRBJ2-7; whether TRBD1, the table's D call, matches the DNA was not checked. TRBV21-1 is described as a pseudogene. The CDR3 has 14 residues. The CDR3: CASSKNTGCYEQYF. DNA of the CDR3: TGTGCCAGCAGCAAAAACACAGGGTGCTACGAGCAGTACTTC.

The chain uses TRBV7-9 and TRBJ1-2; 11 nucleotides line up with TRBD1. The CDR3 totals 15 residues. Germline V gives CDR1 SEHNR, CDR2 FQNEAQ (reference sequence). J was trimmed by 2 bases and V by 6 bases; bases with no gene match: 5. For the CDR3, the DNA is TGTGCCAGCAGAGGCGGGACAGGGGGAAACTATGGCTACACCTTC. Residues: CASRGGTGGNYGYTF.

This clonotype was observed a single time. The chain joins TRBV14 to TRBJ2-3, with D tentatively TRBD1 (6 bases). This CDR3 has 15 residues. Trimming pared 4 bases from V and 1 base from J, leaving 12 bases between. The germline gives CDR1 SGHDN, CDR2 FVKESK. This CDR3 is CASSLWDIGTDTQYF. The CDR3 region has the DNA TGTGCCAGCAGCCTGTGGGACATCGGCACAGATACGCAGTATTTT. The variable domain in full, completed from reference TRBV14 and TRBJ2-3, reads EAGVTQFPSHSVIEKGQTVTLRCDPISGHDNLYWYRRVMGKEIKFLLHFVKESKQDESGMPNNRFLAERTGGTYSTLKVQPAELEDSGVYFCASSLWDIGTDTQYFGPGTRLTVL.

This clonotype was found a few times. The J gene is TRBJ1-1, the V gene TRBV15; D is unclear. The CDR3 is 13 residues long. Germline V gene data show CDR1 as LNHNV and CDR2 as YYDKDF (reference sequence). The V end lost 0 bases, the J end lost 6 bases, and 8 bases lay between the germline ends. Here the CDR3 reads CATSRDYGAEAFF. CDR3 bases: TGTGCCACCAGCAGAGATTACGGGGCTGAAGCTTTCTTT.

The chain recombines TRBV5-5 with TRBJ2-4; TRBD1 aligns across 7 bases. In germline, CDR1 is SGHKS, CDR2 YYEKEE (reference sequence). V lost 4 bases, J lost 3 bases, and 7 bases stayed unmatched. This CDR3 has 15 residues. The CDR3 DNA reads as TGTGCCAGCAGCCACCAGGGGGACGGCAAAAACATTCAGTACTTC. It specifies CASSHQGDGKNIQYF.

This clonotype was counted a few times. CDR3 sequence reads: CASSLEAGTGSNEQFF. CDR3 sequence (DNA): TGCGCCAGCAGCTTAGAAGCCGGGACAGGGTCGAATGAGCAGTTCTTC. The chain uses TRBV5-1 and TRBJ2-1, with 9 nucleotides matching TRBD1. Germline loops: CDR1 SGHRS, CDR2 YFSETQ. This CDR3 is 16 amino acids long. V was clipped by 2 bases and J by 7 bases; unmatched bases: 10.

The chain combines TRBV24-1 with TRBJ2-1; D is undetermined. Germline loops: CDR1 KGHDR, CDR2 SFDVKD. This CDR3 is 13 amino acids long. The V gene lost 1 base and the J gene lost 8 bases, with 8 bases spanning the gap. CDR3 residues: CATSDLGSHEQFF. CDR3 DNA sequence: TGTGCCACCAGTGATTTAGGCAGCCATGAGCAGTTCTTC.